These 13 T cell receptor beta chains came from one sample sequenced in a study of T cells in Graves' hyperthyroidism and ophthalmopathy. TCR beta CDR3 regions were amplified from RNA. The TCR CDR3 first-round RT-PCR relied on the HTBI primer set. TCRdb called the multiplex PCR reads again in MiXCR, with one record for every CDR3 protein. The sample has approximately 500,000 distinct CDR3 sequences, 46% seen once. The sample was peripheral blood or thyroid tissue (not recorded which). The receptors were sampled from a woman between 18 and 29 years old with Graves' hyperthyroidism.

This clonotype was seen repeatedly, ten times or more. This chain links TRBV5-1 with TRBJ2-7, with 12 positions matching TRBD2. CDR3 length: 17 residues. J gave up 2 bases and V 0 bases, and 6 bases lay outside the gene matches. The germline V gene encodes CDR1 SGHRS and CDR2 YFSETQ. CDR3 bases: TGCGCCAGCAGCTTGGAGCTAGCGGGAGGGTACGCCTACGAGCAGTACTTC. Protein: CASSLELAGGYAYEQYF.

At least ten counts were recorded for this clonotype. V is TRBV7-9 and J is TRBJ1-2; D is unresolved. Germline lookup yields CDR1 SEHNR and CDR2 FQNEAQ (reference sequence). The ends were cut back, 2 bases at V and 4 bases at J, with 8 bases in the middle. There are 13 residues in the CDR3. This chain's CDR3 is CASSLPGFYGYTF. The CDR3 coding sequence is TGTGCCAGCAGCTTACCTGGGTTCTATGGCTACACCTTC.

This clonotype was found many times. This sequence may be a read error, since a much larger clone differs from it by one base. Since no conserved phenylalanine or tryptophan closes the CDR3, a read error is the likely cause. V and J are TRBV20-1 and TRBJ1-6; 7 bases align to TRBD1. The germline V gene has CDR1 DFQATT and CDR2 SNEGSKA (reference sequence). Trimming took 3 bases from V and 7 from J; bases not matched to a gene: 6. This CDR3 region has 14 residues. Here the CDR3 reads CSASRDSRNSPLHL. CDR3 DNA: TGCAGTGCTAGCCGGGACAGCCGAAATTCACCCCTCCACCTT.

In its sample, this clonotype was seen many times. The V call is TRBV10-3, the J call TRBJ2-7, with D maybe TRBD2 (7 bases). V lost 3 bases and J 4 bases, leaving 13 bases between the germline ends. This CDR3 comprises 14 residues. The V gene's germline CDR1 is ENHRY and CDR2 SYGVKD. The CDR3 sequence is CAISDGGRRYEQYF. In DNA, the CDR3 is TGTGCCATCAGTGACGGGGGGCGCAGATACGAGCAGTACTTC.

CDR3 nucleotides: TGTGCCAGCAGCCAAGTTTACAGGGGCGCCTCTCAGCCCCAGCATTTT. Its protein product is CASSQVYRGASQPQHF. The chain combines TRBV3-1 with TRBJ1-5, with 7 positions matching TRBD1. From germline, CDR1 is LGHDT and CDR2 YNNKEL (reference sequence). With 1 base clipped from V and 6 bases from J, the junction kept 9 bases outside the gene matches. This CDR3 has 16 residues.

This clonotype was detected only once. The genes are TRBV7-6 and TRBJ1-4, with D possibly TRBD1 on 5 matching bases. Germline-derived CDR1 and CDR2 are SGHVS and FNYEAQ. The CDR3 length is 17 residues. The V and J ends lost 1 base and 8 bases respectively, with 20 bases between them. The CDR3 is CASSLDGWFREREKLFF. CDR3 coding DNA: TGTGCCAGCAGCTTAGATGGGTGGTTCAGGGAAAGAGAAAAACTGTTTTTT.

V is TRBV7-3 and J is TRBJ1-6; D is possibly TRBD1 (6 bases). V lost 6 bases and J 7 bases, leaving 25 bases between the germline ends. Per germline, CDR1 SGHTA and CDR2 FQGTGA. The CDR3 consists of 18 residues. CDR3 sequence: CASRPQAGANPRNSPLHF. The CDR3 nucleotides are TGTGCCAGCAGACCTCAAGCGGGGGCAAATCCGCGGAATTCACCCCTCCACTTT. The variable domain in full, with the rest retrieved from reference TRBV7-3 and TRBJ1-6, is GAGVSQTPSNKVTEKGKYVELRCDPISGHTALYWYRQSLGQGPEFLIYFQGTGAADDSGLPNDRFFAVRPEGSVSTLKIQRTERGDSAVYLCASRPQAGANPRNSPLHFGNGTRLTVT.

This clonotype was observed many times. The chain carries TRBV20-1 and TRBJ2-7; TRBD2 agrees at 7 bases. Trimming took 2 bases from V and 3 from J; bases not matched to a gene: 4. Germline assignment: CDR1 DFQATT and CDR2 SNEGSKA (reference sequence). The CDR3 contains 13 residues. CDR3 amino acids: CSARRAGFYEQYF. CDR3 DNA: TGCAGTGCTAGACGAGCGGGGTTCTACGAGCAGTACTTC.

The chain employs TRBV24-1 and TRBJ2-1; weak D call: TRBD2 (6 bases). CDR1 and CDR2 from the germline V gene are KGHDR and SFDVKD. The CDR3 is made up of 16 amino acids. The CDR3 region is CARGGAATRSYNEQFF. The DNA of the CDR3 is TGTGCTAGAGGAGGGGCAGCGACACGCTCCTACAATGAGCAGTTCTTC.

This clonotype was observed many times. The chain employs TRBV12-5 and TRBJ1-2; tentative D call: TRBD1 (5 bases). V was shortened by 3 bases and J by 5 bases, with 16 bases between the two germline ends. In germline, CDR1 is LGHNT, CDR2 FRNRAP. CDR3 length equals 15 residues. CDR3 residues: CASGLNRIGIYGYTF. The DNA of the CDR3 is TGTGCTAGTGGTTTAAACAGGATCGGGATATATGGCTACACCTTC.

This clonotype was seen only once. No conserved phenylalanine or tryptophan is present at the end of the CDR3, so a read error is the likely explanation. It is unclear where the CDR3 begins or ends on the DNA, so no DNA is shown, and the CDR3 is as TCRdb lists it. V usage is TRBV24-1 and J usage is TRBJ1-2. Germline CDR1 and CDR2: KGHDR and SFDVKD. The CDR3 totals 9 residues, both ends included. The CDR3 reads CATSDGDIY.

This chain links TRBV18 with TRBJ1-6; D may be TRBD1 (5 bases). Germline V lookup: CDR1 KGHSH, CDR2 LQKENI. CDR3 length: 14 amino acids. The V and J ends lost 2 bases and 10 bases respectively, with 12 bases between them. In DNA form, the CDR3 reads TGTGCCAGCTCACCAATGGGAGGGGACTCACCCCTCCACTTT. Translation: CASSPMGGDSPLHF.

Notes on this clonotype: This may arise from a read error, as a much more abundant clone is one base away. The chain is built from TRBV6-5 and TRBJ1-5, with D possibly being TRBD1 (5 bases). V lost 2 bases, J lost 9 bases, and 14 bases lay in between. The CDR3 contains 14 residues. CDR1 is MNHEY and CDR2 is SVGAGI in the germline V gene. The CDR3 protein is CASSYAGWHRPQHF. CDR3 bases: TGTGCCAGCAGTTACGCAGGGTGGCATCGGCCCCAGCATTTT.